These 17 T cell receptor beta chains originate from one sample sequenced in a study of tumor and adjacent non-tumor tissue in lung cancer. The library came from three nested PCR rounds adapted from ARM-PCR protocols. TCRdb re-called the multiplex PCR reads with MiXCR, one entry per CDR3 protein. The sample has around 86,000 distinct CDR3 sequences, around 77% seen once. The template was RNA from unsorted bulk tissue. Material for sequencing was lung tumor tissue. The receptors originated from a woman between 35 and 50 years old with non-small cell lung cancer.

Details on this clonotype: A junction end diverges from the germline sequence, so it may reflect a read error. This chain links TRBV12-3 or TRBV12-4 with TRBJ2-2, with TRBD2 as a possible D gene (5 bases). This CDR3 is 12 amino acids long. The DNA for the CDR3 is TGTGCCAGCAGCACCAGCATCGGGGAACTGTTTTTT. As protein: CASSTSIGELFF.

About this clonotype: The junction departs from the called germline gene at one end, perhaps through a read error. V is TRBV6-6 and J is TRBJ1-3; D call uncertain. This CDR3 spans 16 amino acids. Germline V gene sequence: CDR1 MNHNY, CDR2 SVGAGI (reference sequence). The CDR3 reads CASSCGGQEIGNIIYF. The CDR3 DNA reads TGTGCCAGCAGTTGCGGCGGTCAGGAGATTGGAAACATCATATATTTT.

This clonotype was seen a few times. Mismatch with germline at one junction end may stem from a read error. The J gene is TRBJ2-2, the V gene TRBV11-2; D could derive from TRBD1 or TRBD2 (5 bases each). This CDR3 is 15 amino acids long. In germline, CDR1 is SGHAT, CDR2 FQNNGV. CDR3 region: CASSPMPGNTGELFF. In DNA form, the CDR3 reads TGTGCCAGCAGCCCCATGCCAGGGAACACCGGGGAGCTGTTCTTT.

Notes on this clonotype: Likely a read error: the CDR3 ends without its conserved phenylalanine or tryptophan. V is TRBV11-3 and J is TRBJ1-4, with D possibly TRBD1 on 5 matching bases. Germline V gene data show CDR1 as SGHNT and CDR2 as YENEEA. This CDR3 region has 14 residues. CDR3 nucleotides: TGTGCCAGCAGAGCCAGGGCAGGGCCTGAAGAACTGTTTCTT. It specifies CASRARAGPEELFL.

Points on this clonotype: A read error may account for a junction end that differs from germline. The chain recombines TRBV29-1 with TRBJ1-4, with 7 bases matching TRBD1. The CDR3 consists of 13 residues. Germline V gene lookup returns CDR1 SQVTM and CDR2 ANQGSEA. The CDR3 DNA reads as TGCAGTGGAGGACAGGCCATTAATGTAAAACTGTTTTTT. This translates into CSGGQAINVKLFF.

About this clonotype: At one end, the junction sequence differs from germline, possibly due to a read error. The chain combines TRBV29-1 with TRBJ2-1; tentatively, D is TRBD2 (5 bases). The CDR3 is 12 amino acids. The V gene's germline CDR1 is SQVTM and CDR2 ANQGSEA. CDR3 nucleotide sequence: TGCGGCGTTGAGAGAGGGATCAATGAGCAGTTCTTC. Translation gives CGVERGINEQFF.

Worth noting for this clonotype: An end of the junction does not agree with germline; a read error may underlie this. The chain links TRBV20-1 to TRBJ2-7; D is ambiguous. The CDR3 sequence is 9 residues long. Germline V lookup: CDR1 DFQATT, CDR2 SNEGSKA (reference sequence). CDR3 sequence: CSVRDEELF. For the CDR3, the DNA is TGCAGTGTTAGAGATGAGGAGCTCTTC.

About this clonotype itself: Mismatch with germline at one junction end may stem from a read error. This chain uses TRBV13 with TRBJ2-2, with a weak D call TRBD2 (6 bases). CDR1 is PRHDT, CDR2 FYEKMQ, per germline (reference sequence). The CDR3 sequence is 15 residues long. CDR3 region: CASNLDRRVGGELSF. DNA of the CDR3: TGTGCCAGCAACTTAGACCGACGGGTTGGCGGGGAGCTGTCTTTT.

The chain joins TRBV6-2 or TRBV6-3 to TRBJ2-5, with 8 bases fitting TRBD2. V shed 5 bases, J shed 8 bases, and the junction held 16 bases outside the gene matches. CDR1 MNHEY and CDR2 SVGEGT come from the germline V gene. There are 16 residues in the CDR3. CDR3 nucleotide sequence: TGTGCCAGCAGTGCCCACTCCCCGGGACTAGGGGCAACCCAGTACTTC. Its translation: CASSAHSPGLGATQYF.

With regard to this clonotype: The junction departs from germline at one end; a sequencing error may be responsible. This chain links TRBV30 with TRBJ2-6, with TRBD1 as a possible D gene (6 bases). The germline V gene has CDR1 GTSNPN and CDR2 SVGIG (reference sequence). The CDR3 runs 19 residues. The CDR3 sequence is CAWSSLRQVLSSGANDLTF. In nucleotides, the CDR3 is TGTGCCTGGAGTTCTCTTCGACAGGTCCTATCCTCTGGGGCCAACGACCTGACTTTC. Drawing the rest from reference TRBV30 and TRBJ2-6, the complete variable domain is SQTIHQWPATLVQPVGSPLSLECTVEGTSNPNLYWYRQAAGRGLQLLFYSVGIGQISSEVPQNLSASRPQDRQFILSSKKLLLSDSGFYLCAWSSLRQVLSSGANDLTFGAGSRLTVL.

The chain is built from TRBV11-2 and TRBJ2-1; 9 bases agree with TRBD2. J gave up 13 bases and V 0 bases, and 10 bases lay outside the gene matches. The CDR3 has 15 residues. CDR1 and CDR2 (germline): SGHAT, FQNNGV. CDR3 residues: CASSLDPGGGVEQFF. The CDR3 DNA is TGTGCCAGCAGCTTAGATCCCGGCGGGGGGGTTGAACAGTTCTTC. The full variable domain, its missing parts supplied by reference TRBV11-2 and TRBJ2-1, is EAGVAQSPRYKIIEKRQSVAFWCNPISGHATLYWYQQILGQGPKLLIQFQNNGVVDDSQLPKDRFSAERLKGVDSTLKIQPAKLEDSAVYLCASSLDPGGGVEQFFGPGTRLTVL.

As to this clonotype: A much larger clonotype is one base distant, so this may be a read error. This chain's CDR3 is CTSSLTGIGNEQFF. As DNA, the CDR3 is TGCACCAGCAGCTTGACAGGAATCGGCAATGAGCAGTTCTTC. The chain combines TRBV5-1 with TRBJ2-1, with a possible D match to TRBD1 (6 bases). The CDR3 covers 14 residues. CDR1 and CDR2 from the germline V gene are SGHRS and YFSETQ.

V usage is TRBV5-6 and J usage is TRBJ2-7; 7 positions match TRBD2. The CDR3 contains 14 residues. Germline V gene data show CDR1 as SGHDT and CDR2 as YYEEEE. In DNA form, the CDR3 reads TGTTCTAGCGGTCAGGGAAGGGTTACCTACGAGCAGTACTTC. Translated, it gives CSSGQGRVTYEQYF.

Remarks on this clonotype: A much bigger clone sits one base away, suggesting this may be a read error. This chain joins TRBV24-1 and TRBJ2-7, with TRBD1 matching over 8 bases. Germline CDR1 is KGHDR and CDR2 is SFDVKD. The V gene end was trimmed by 4 bases and the J gene end by 9 bases; junction bases not matched to a gene: 10. This CDR3 comprises 14 residues. CDR3 loop: CATSEAGTGHVQYF. Written as DNA, the CDR3 is TGTGCCACCAGTGAAGCCGGGACAGGTCACGTGCAGTACTTC.

This clonotype was seen a few times. The junction departs from germline at one end; a sequencing error may be responsible. The chain links TRBV11-3 to TRBJ2-2; D is perhaps TRBD1 or TRBD2 (6 bases each). The CDR3 has 15 residues. Germline values: CDR1 SGHNT, CDR2 YENEEA. CDR3 region: CANSLVGGHTGELFF. In DNA, the CDR3 is TGTGCCAACAGCTTAGTGGGGGGACACACCGGGGAGTTGTTTTTT.

In this sample, this clonotype turned up many times. The gene calls are TRBV5-5 and TRBJ2-5; maybe TRBD2 (6 bases). Trimming left V 4 bases short and J 1 base short, with 14 bases between. This CDR3 is built from 15 residues. Germline CDR1 reads SGHKS; CDR2 reads YYEKEE (reference sequence). This CDR3 reads CASSGRIGSQETQYF. The CDR3, as DNA: TGTGCCAGCAGCGGGAGGATCGGGTCCCAAGAGACCCAGTACTTC. Variable domain in full (rest from reference TRBV5-5 and TRBJ2-5): DAGVTQSPTHLIKTRGQQVTLRCSPISGHKSVSWYQQVLGQGPQFIFQYYEKEERGRGNFPDRFSARQFPNYSSELNVNALLLGDSALYLCASSGRIGSQETQYFGPGTRLLVL.

In regard to this clonotype: The junction departs from the called germline gene at one end, perhaps through a read error. The chain combines TRBV11-1 with TRBJ1-1; perhaps TRBD1 as D (5 bases). CDR3 length: 15 amino acids. In germline, CDR1 is SGHAT, CDR2 FQDESV (reference sequence). This CDR3 reads CTTTHTGAGRTDAFF. CDR3 sequence (DNA): TGTACCACCACTCACACCGGGGCAGGGAGAACTGATGCTTTCTTC. The whole variable domain, filled in from reference TRBV11-1 and TRBJ1-1, reads EAEVAQSPRYKITEKSQAVAFWCDPISGHATLYWYRQILGQGPELLVQFQDESVVDDSQLPKDRFSAERLKGVDSTLKIQPAELGDSAMYLCTTTHTGAGRTDAFFGQGTRLTVV.